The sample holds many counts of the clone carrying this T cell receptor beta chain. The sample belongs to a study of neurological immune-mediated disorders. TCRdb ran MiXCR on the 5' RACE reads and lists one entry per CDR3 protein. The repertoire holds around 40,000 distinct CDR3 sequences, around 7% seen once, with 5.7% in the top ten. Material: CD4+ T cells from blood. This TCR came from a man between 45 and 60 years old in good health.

CDR3 sequence reads: CASSLAQGSETQYF. CDR3 in DNA: TGTGCCAGCAGCCTGGCCCAGGGTTCCGAGACCCAGTACTTC. V usage is TRBV5-6 and J usage is TRBJ2-5; D possibly corresponds to TRBD1 (5 bases). Germline V CDR1 and CDR2: SGHDT, YYEEEE. Trimming removed 4 bases at V and 5 bases at J, with 15 bases between. The CDR3 is 14 amino acids.